The 3 T cell receptor beta chains presented below share a single source sample, sequenced in a study of T cell repertoires in cytomegalovirus infection. Their recognized antigens are unknown. TCRdb ran MiXCR on the reads and lists one entry per CDR3 protein. Of about 400,000 distinct CDR3 sequences listed, about 35% are singletons. The sequences come from cultured PBMCs, collected from culture after CMV antigen stimulation. The receptor source for this set is a human donor in good health (CMV status not recorded). Some clones in this sample may be carry-over from other donors' samples.

This clonotype was found many times. The chain links TRBV7-2 to TRBJ2-1, with 7 bases matching TRBD1. This CDR3 spans 15 amino acids. With V trimmed by 2 bases and J by 5 bases, 6 bases remained unmatched. Germline assignment: CDR1 SGHTA and CDR2 FQGNSA. The CDR3 bases are TGTGCCAGCAGCTTACCGACAGGGATTCACAATGAGCAGTTCTTC. This gives the protein CASSLPTGIHNEQFF.

This chain uses TRBV7-2 with TRBJ2-5; D possibly corresponds to TRBD2 (6 bases). The CDR3 extends over 15 amino acids. Germline V CDR1 and CDR2: SGHTA, FQGNSA. Between the trimmed V and J ends, which lost 4 bases and 5 bases, there was a span of 17 bases. DNA for the CDR3: TGTGCCAGCAGCTCTAGTGGTCCTGGGGGGGAGACCCAGTACTTC. Translated, it gives CASSSSGPGGETQYF.

The V and J genes are TRBV27 and TRBJ2-5; 7 nucleotides match TRBD2. The length of the CDR3 is 14 residues. Trimming at V came to 2 bases and at J to 1 base, leaving 1 base not matched to a gene. Germline V gives CDR1 MNHEY, CDR2 SMNVEV (reference sequence). CDR3 loop: CASSLKRGQETQYF. The CDR3 DNA reads as TGTGCCAGCAGTTTAAAGCGGGGCCAAGAGACCCAGTACTTC.